One and the same sample provided the 6 T cell receptor beta chains below, sequenced in a study of T cell responses to AZD1222 COVID-19 vaccine (dated by TCRdb to about 2021). Library construction relied on the immunoSEQ multiplex PCR assay. The table comes from immuneACCESS by way of TCRdb, which keeps in-frame sequences with V and J called. Part of the clones is missing from these tables; in studies checked, under half for an unresolved V gene and the rest for unknown reasons. The sample includes roughly 49,000 clones, with around four fifths observed a single time. The ten largest clones capture around 20% of the sample. The time point label for this specimen denotes: baseline before first vaccination. Sample treatment or condition, as interpreted from the label and publication: meningococcal conjugate vaccine given as trial control. This sample comprised peripheral blood, obtained on day 0 of MenACWY control vaccination. These receptors came from an adult in good health.

This chain links TRBV5-1 with TRBJ1-2, with D possibly matching TRBD1 (5 bases). Trimming removed 4 bases from V and 8 bases from J, with 9 bases in between. The germline gives CDR1 SGHRS, CDR2 YFSETQ. The CDR3 extends over 11 amino acids. Here the CDR3 DNA reads TGCGCCAGCAGCGGACCAGGGGGCTACACCTTC. Protein product: CASSGPGGYTF.

This chain links TRBV11-2 with TRBJ2-4; 7 bases are shared with TRBD1. The V gene's germline CDR1 is SGHAT and CDR2 FQNNGV. With 2 bases clipped from V and 5 bases from J, the junction kept 6 bases outside the gene matches. The CDR3 contains 15 residues. The CDR3 DNA sequence: TGTGCCAGCAGCTTAAACAGGGGCGCCCAAAACATTCAGTACTTC. Amino acids: CASSLNRGAQNIQYF.

This chain joins TRBV5-6 and TRBJ1-1, with a weak D call TRBD1 (6 bases). The CDR3 is 15 residues long. Trimming removed 0 bases from V and 4 bases from J, with 13 bases in between. In germline, CDR1 is SGHDT, CDR2 YYEEEE. The CDR3 here is CASSLEGGILTEAFF. CDR3 in DNA: TGTGCCAGCAGCTTGGAGGGGGGAATTCTCACTGAAGCTTTCTTT. The entire variable domain, with the rest obtained from reference TRBV5-6 and TRBJ1-1, is as follows: DAGVTQSPTHLIKTRGQQVTLRCSPKSGHDTVSWYQQALGQGPQFIFQYYEEEERQRGNFPDRFSGHQFPNYSSELNVNALLLGDSALYLCASSLEGGILTEAFFGQGTRLTVV.

This clone ranks as medium-sized. This chain joins TRBV15 and TRBJ1-3, with TRBD1 matching over 10 bases. CDR3 length: 17 residues. CDR1 LNHNV and CDR2 YYDKDF come from the germline V gene (reference sequence). Losses at the gene ends were 2 bases for V and 2 bases for J; bases not matched to a gene: 6. The CDR3 coding sequence is TGTGCCACCAGCAGATCCAGGACAGGGGGACCTGGAAACACCATATATTTT. This codes for CATSRSRTGGPGNTIYF.

CDR3 in DNA: TGTGCCAGCCTCTCTTCTCGGGGGCTGAGGAGTGGCTACACCTTC. This translates into CASLSSRGLRSGYTF. The chain links TRBV9 to TRBJ1-2, with D tentatively TRBD1 (6 bases). The ends were cut back, 7 bases at V and 7 bases at J, with 23 bases in the middle. The CDR3 totals 15 residues. In germline, CDR1 is SGDLS, CDR2 YYNGEE.

The gene calls are TRBV19 and TRBJ1-4; 8 nucleotides agree with TRBD1. The CDR3 covers 14 residues. Unmatched junction bases numbered 7, after V lost 6 bases and J lost 7 bases. Germline CDR1 and CDR2: LNHDA and SQIVND (reference sequence). CDR3 bases: TGTGCCAGTAGCGACAGGGGAGTCGGTGAAAAACTGTTTTTT. It codes for CASSDRGVGEKLFF.